This note documents a single T cell receptor beta chain sequence. Which antigen it targets is not known. Since the receptor is from a mouse, mouse gene names and germline sequences apply. The CDR3 end lies 1 residue beyond the end of the read and is filled in from the germline J gene. The source of the sample is a study of tissue T cells after allogeneic stem cell transplantation (dated by TCRdb to the early 2020s). Regarding the research as a whole: TCR beta repertoires were profiled across many tissues obtained from research autopsies of patients with and without GVHD, as well as in mouse models of GVHD. The human arm was conducted as a prospective observational study, and neither blinding nor randomization was performed. Overall study results and their limits: Which tissue TCRs were alloreactive or antigen-specific was not determined in the study, and some clones might have been persisting host cells. Blood and spleen T cells captured only a limited portion of the TCR repertoire detected in tissues, in both patients and mice. Not many T cell clones showed up in more than one patient, yet clustering based on motifs uncovered repertoire signatures that were shared across patients in a tissue-specific way. Within patients, how anatomically similar tissues were was a major factor shaping TCR repertoire composition, regardless of disease or transplant status. Sampling depth was acknowledged as a limitation, and the patient cohort was both small and clinically heterogeneous.

Trimming removed 0 bases from V and 3 bases from J; the gene matches leave 0 bases unexplained. There are 14 amino acids in the CDR3, from cysteine to phenylalanine inclusive. The 39 bases shown cover part of the CDR3, and their frame starts at base 1. The germline V gene gives CDR1 as SGHSN and CDR2 as HYEKVE. Receptor amplification or capture employed the immunoSEQ multiplex PCR assay. TCRbeta CDR3 sequencing was done by Adaptive Biotechnologies at survey depth, reporting CDR3 sequences, V/J genes, productive frequency and template counts. Amplification of TCR beta CDR3 regions was performed from genomic DNA rather than from RNA. As for the original processing: Pairwise repertoire overlap between tissues was quantified with Jensen-Shannon divergence, where 1 means complete divergence and 0 identical. Tissues were grouped by single-linkage agglomerative hierarchical clustering of pairwise JSD values, and the clustering results were shown as dendrograms. GLIPH2 was run on all patient samples with simulation_depth 1000, kmer_min_depth 3, cdr3_length_cutoff 8, keeping groups with more than two unique CDR3s. In a standardized tissue-overlap score, Jaccard GLIPH-group overlap across patients was extrapolated to a standard repertoire size of 1000 clones. Associations of diversity with clinical or experimental variables used linear mixed-effect models with tissue fixed effects and individual random effects. TCRdb obtained this table from immuneACCESS and retained in-frame rearrangements with V and J assigned. These tables miss some clones; where compared with another copy, unresolved V genes account for less than half of the shortfall, and the remainder is unexplained. For V, J and clone size, that table is used; D and trimming come from the DNA. The sample table lists several thousand clones, almost 40% of them with a count of one. The ten biggest clones cover about 23% of the sample.

This sample's time point label indicates: mouse harvest day 14 after allogeneic transplant. Mouse grafts consisting of 10^7 T-cell-depleted bone marrow cells combined with 10^6 splenic CD5+ T cells were administered by tail vein injection. Mouse GVHD was modeled in a major MHC-mismatch B6 (H2b) into BALB/c (H2d) model, with tissues profiled at day 7 or 14. On day 7 or 14 post-transplant, mouse tissues and retro-orbital blood were harvested with separate sterile tools for each animal, and livers were flushed before harvest. Before genomic DNA isolation with the DNeasy Blood & Tissue Kit, mouse tissues were minced with razor blades in buffered saline.

The receptor's source is a female BALB/c mouse given C57BL/6 T cells with graft-versus-host disease after an allogeneic hematopoietic cell transplant. Sequencing was carried out using gut tissue. The chain links TRBV12-1 with TRBJ2-4; 9 bases in the middle match TRBD2. CDR3 DNA, as far as it was read: TGTGCCAGCTCTCTCGACTGGGGGCAAAACACCTTGTAC. Its translation is CASSLDWGQNTLY. The CDR3, in full, reads CASSLDWGQNTLYF.